The 23 T cell receptor beta chains presented below share a single source sample, sequenced in a study of blood T cells in healthy people across ages. Together with a sample-barcoded 5' primer, a J-beta primer mix was included in a second PCR lasting roughly 6 to 12 cycles. A single record per CDR3 protein comes from TCRdb applying MiXCR to the 5' RACE reads. Among some 900,000 distinct CDR3 sequences listed, approximately 49% were seen once. The sample was blood. The receptors stem from a man aged 30-40 years in good health.

This clonotype was counted many times. In nucleotides, the CDR3 is TGTGCCAGCAGCCAAGAAAGGGGGAGCTCCTACAATGAGCAGTTCTTC. As protein: CASSQERGSSYNEQFF. This rearrangement joins TRBV4-2 to TRBJ2-1, with D perhaps matching TRBD1 (6 bases). This CDR3 contains 16 residues. Germline V gene data show CDR1 as LGHNA and CDR2 as YNFKEQ. Deletions cut 0 bases from V and 0 bases from J, with 9 bases between.

V and J are TRBV9 and TRBJ2-7, with 8 bases matching TRBD1. The V gene end was trimmed by 2 bases and the J gene end by 5 bases; junction bases not matched to a gene: 12. CDR3 length equals 16 residues. Germline lookup yields CDR1 SGDLS and CDR2 YYNGEE. CDR3 loop: CASSVDSGGYLDEQYF. In DNA form, the CDR3 reads TGTGCCAGCAGCGTTGATTCAGGGGGCTATCTGGACGAGCAGTACTTC.

This clonotype was found a few times. This rearrangement joins TRBV6-1 to TRBJ2-1; D not resolved. In germline, CDR1 is MNHNS, CDR2 SASEGT. The CDR3 contains 13 residues. V was pared by 1 base and J by 6 bases, with 7 bases between. The CDR3 here is CASSEGQFNEQFF. The CDR3 DNA is TGTGCCAGCAGTGAAGGGCAGTTCAATGAGCAGTTCTTC.

This clonotype was counted ten times or more. This sequence joins TRBV12-3 or TRBV12-4 and TRBJ2-7; D not certain. Between the trimmed V and J ends, which lost 2 bases and 4 bases, there was a span of 6 bases. The CDR3 spans 12 residues. The CDR3 protein is CASSLPPYEQYF. The CDR3 DNA reads as TGTGCCAGCAGTTTACCACCTTACGAGCAGTACTTC.

The chain uses TRBV15 and TRBJ2-1, with D maybe TRBD2 (5 bases). The germline CDR1 and CDR2 sequences are LNHNV and YYDKDF (reference sequence). V was clipped by 0 bases and J by 0 bases, with 9 bases between them. The CDR3 is 16 amino acids. Written as DNA, the CDR3 is TGTGCCACCAGCAGAGAAATAGGGAGCTCCTACAATGAGCAGTTCTTC. Translating it yields CATSREIGSSYNEQFF.

The genes are TRBV6-1 and TRBJ2-5; D unresolved. With 1 base removed from V and 1 base from J, the gap between germline ends came to 13 bases. This CDR3 is built from 16 residues. Germline V gives CDR1 MNHNS, CDR2 SASEGT. DNA of the CDR3: TGTGCCAGCAGTGAAGGCTTCAAGGCTCTCCAAGAGACCCAGTACTTC. Protein sequence: CASSEGFKALQETQYF.

The chain is built from TRBV7-2 and TRBJ2-1; no definite D call. The ends were cut back, 4 bases at V and 0 bases at J, with 7 bases in the middle. Germline CDR1 reads SGHTA; CDR2 reads FQGNSA. The CDR3 extends over 14 amino acids. CDR3 amino acids: CASSYLGSYNEQFF. The CDR3 bases are TGTGCCAGCAGCTATCTCGGCTCCTACAATGAGCAGTTCTTC.

In its sample, this clonotype was seen a few times. The chain uses TRBV10-3 and TRBJ2-5; tentatively, D is TRBD1 (5 bases). The better agreement between TRBJ2-7 and the DNA end casts doubt on the J call. From germline, CDR1 is ENHRY and CDR2 SYGVKD. This CDR3 is built from 10 residues. This chain's CDR3 is CAIPQGEQYF. The CDR3 DNA is TGTGCCATCCCCCAGGGCGAGCAGTACTTC.

The V call is TRBV20-1, the J call TRBJ1-1; the D is unclear. The germline V and J ends were trimmed by 5 bases and 4 bases, with 11 bases remaining between them. The CDR3 spans 12 residues. CDR1 and CDR2 from the germline V gene are DFQATT and SNEGSKA (reference sequence). The CDR3 DNA follows: TGCAGTGCTCCTTCTCGGGGCACTGAAGCTTTCTTT. Translated: CSAPSRGTEAFF.

The chain couples TRBV7-2 to TRBJ2-1; D possibly matches TRBD1 or TRBD2 (5 bases each). This CDR3 comprises 16 residues. Trimming took 2 bases from V and 7 from J, leaving 18 bases between them. Germline V gene lookup returns CDR1 SGHTA and CDR2 FQGNSA. CDR3 sequence reads: CASSLKGLSGLNEQFF. CDR3 in DNA: TGTGCCAGCAGCTTAAAGGGGCTCAGCGGCCTGAATGAGCAGTTCTTC.

The J gene is TRBJ1-2, the V gene TRBV7-9; 7 nucleotides match TRBD1. The CDR3 is 15 amino acids. J lost 10 bases, V lost 9 bases, and 20 bases had no gene match. Germline values: CDR1 SEHNR, CDR2 FQNEAQ (reference sequence). In DNA, the CDR3 is TGTGCCAGAAGCACTTGGACAGGCGCCTCTCAGCACTACACCTTC. Translated, it gives CARSTWTGASQHYTF.

This clonotype was seen a few times. V usage is TRBV28 and J usage is TRBJ2-7; the D is unclear. The germline V gene has CDR1 MDHEN and CDR2 SYDVKM. The CDR3 totals 14 residues. Between the trimmed V and J ends, which lost 5 bases and 2 bases, there was a span of 13 bases. Here the CDR3 reads CASSTTDEAYEQYF. The CDR3 DNA follows: TGTGCCAGCAGTACGACGGACGAAGCCTACGAGCAGTACTTC.

V is TRBV20-1 and J is TRBJ2-7; 8 bases agree with TRBD2. The CDR3 is 15 residues long. Germline CDR1 DFQATT, CDR2 SNEGSKA (reference sequence). V dropped 3 bases and J dropped 3; count of bases not matched to a gene: 10. CDR3 sequence (DNA): TGCAGTGCTAGGACGTTAGCGGGGACCTTCTACGAGCAGTACTTC. Protein: CSARTLAGTFYEQYF.

The chain carries TRBV27 and TRBJ2-3; 9 bases fit TRBD2. V was clipped by 3 bases and J by 5 bases; unmatched bases: 9. Germline CDR1 reads MNHEY; CDR2 reads SMNVEV (reference sequence). The CDR3 contains 16 residues. CDR3: CASSFFAGGQGDTQYF. DNA of the CDR3: TGTGCCAGCAGTTTTTTCGCGGGGGGGCAGGGAGATACGCAGTATTTT.

CDR3 in amino acids: CSARDGSRGVEAFF. The CDR3 region has the DNA TGCAGTGCTAGAGATGGCTCGCGAGGGGTGGAAGCTTTCTTT. This chain links TRBV20-1 with TRBJ1-1; a possible D gene is TRBD1 (5 bases). In germline, CDR1 is DFQATT, CDR2 SNEGSKA (reference sequence). The CDR3 has 14 amino acids. Trimming stripped 0 bases from V and 8 bases from J, with 16 bases between.

This clonotype has more than one count but fewer than ten. The chain recombines TRBV28 with TRBJ1-1; unclear D gene. The CDR3 extends over 15 amino acids. CDR1 MDHEN and CDR2 SYDVKM come from the germline V gene. V lost 7 bases and J 3 bases, leaving 18 bases between the germline ends. CDR3 coding DNA: TGTGCCAGCATCTTTAAAGCACAGTCCCACACTGAAGCTTTCTTT. Its translation: CASIFKAQSHTEAFF.

The V call is TRBV20-1, the J call TRBJ2-7, with D perhaps TRBD2 (7 bases). The length of the CDR3 is 13 residues. Per germline, CDR1 DFQATT and CDR2 SNEGSKA (reference sequence). The V end was cut by 5 bases, the J end by 0 bases, with 11 bases between. This chain's CDR3 is CSAGGAGSYEQYF. The CDR3 region has the DNA TGCAGTGCTGGGGGGGCTGGCTCCTACGAGCAGTACTTC.

This clonotype was observed at least ten times. The V gene is TRBV27, the J gene TRBJ2-1; D uncertain. The V end was cut by 8 bases, the J end by 3 bases, with 11 bases between. Germline CDR1 and CDR2: MNHEY and SMNVEV (reference sequence). The CDR3 loop spans 13 amino acids. CDR3 coding DNA: TGTGCCAGCGGGCCCCACAACTACAATGAGCAGTTCTTC. This translates into CASGPHNYNEQFF.

The CDR3: CATSSPRGSGYGYTF. The CDR3 nucleotides read TGTGCCACCAGTTCACCCCGAGGATCAGGGTATGGCTACACCTTC. The J gene is TRBJ1-2, the V gene TRBV24-1; D is possibly TRBD1 (5 bases). Trimming removed 6 bases at V and 5 bases at J, with 18 bases between. From germline, CDR1 is KGHDR and CDR2 SFDVKD. The CDR3 totals 15 residues.

The chain is built from TRBV2 and TRBJ2-3; weak D call: TRBD1 (7 bases). Germline-derived CDR1 and CDR2 are SNHLY and FYNNEI. The V gene lost 4 bases and the J gene lost 1 base, with 27 bases spanning the gap. The CDR3 has 20 amino acids. The CDR3: CASSAQTGRSWSARTDTQYF. The CDR3 DNA follows: TGTGCCAGCAGTGCCCAGACAGGGAGGTCGTGGTCCGCCCGCACAGATACGCAGTATTTT.

The chain recombines TRBV24-1 with TRBJ2-1; D is unresolved. Germline CDR1 is KGHDR and CDR2 is SFDVKD. The CDR3 has 10 amino acids. V shed 4 bases and J shed 12 bases, with 6 bases lying between them. The DNA of the CDR3 is TGTGCCACCAGTGAACAACCGCAGTTCTTC. Residues: CATSEQPQFF.

This chain uses TRBV3-1 with TRBJ1-2, with TRBD1 as a possible D gene (5 bases). Trimming removed 4 bases from V and 4 bases from J, with 13 bases in between. Germline V gene sequence: CDR1 LGHDT, CDR2 YNNKEL (reference sequence). The CDR3 runs to 14 residues. DNA of the CDR3: TGTGCCAGCAGCCCAATATCGGGGGGCTATGGCTACACCTTC. Translating gives CASSPISGGYGYTF.

Concerning this clonotype itself: An end of the junction differs from the germline gene, which may be a read error. The chain has TRBV5-5 and TRBJ2-6; 8 nucleotides agree with TRBD1. Germline CDR1 and CDR2: SGHKS and YYEKEE (reference sequence). The CDR3 length is 18 residues. Written as DNA, the CDR3 is TGTACCAGCAGCTTGTGGGACAGGAGCCTCTCTGGGGCCAACGTCCTGACTTTC. It codes for CTSSLWDRSLSGANVLTF.